This record covers a single T cell receptor (beta chain). Its target is not known. The data were obtained in a study of blood T cells in healthy people across ages. Overall study results and limits: Relative to aged donors, long-lived donors carried more naive CD4+ cells and displayed higher diversity.

Then a second PCR, running about 7 to 11 cycles, was carried out with a sample-barcoded 5' primer and a J-beta primer mix. Tagging of each cDNA molecule was performed by a template-switch adaptor with 12 random nucleotides. MiXCR, run by TCRdb on the 5' RACE reads, gives a single entry per CDR3 protein. This sample has some 1.6 million distinct CDR3 sequences, with around 36% found just once. Trimming removed 1 base at V and 9 bases at J, with 17 bases between. CDR1 and CDR2 from the germline V gene are MGHRA and YSYEKL. The length of the CDR3 is 15 residues. Sequencing used blood. The sequence came from a woman in her twenties or thirties in good health. The genes are TRBV4-1 and TRBJ2-3, with D hard to call. The CDR3 loop reads CASSQGPPVFATQYF. CDR3 nucleotide sequence: TGCGCCAGCAGCCAAGGCCCCCCGGTGTTCGCGACGCAGTATTTT.